One sample yielded the 5 T cell receptor beta chains listed below, sequenced in a study of T cells in narcolepsy. The assay was immunoSEQ multiplex PCR, and TCRdb's table has in-frame clones only and misses some. The sample holds approximately 31,000 clones, about four fifths seen once. Sequencing input: CD45RA- memory CD4+ T cells from PBMCs. The source is a human donor with narcolepsy.

Notes on this clone: One end of the junction varies from germline; a read error may be responsible. This chain's CDR3 is CASSQDPVSGHLF. For the CDR3, the DNA is TGCGCCAGCAGCCAAGACCCGGTTTCGGGGCACCTCTTC. V gene TRBV4-3 combines with J gene TRBJ2-1; D tentatively fits TRBD1 or TRBD2 (5 bases each). The CDR3 runs 13 residues. From germline, CDR1 is LGHNA and CDR2 YSLEER.

This clone has a single count. The V gene is TRBV5-1, the J gene TRBJ2-3; D not certain. The germline gives CDR1 SGHRS, CDR2 YFSETQ. Trimming took off 0 bases at V and 4 bases at J, with 6 bases between the two ends. The CDR3 runs 13 residues. DNA for the CDR3: TGCGCCAGCAGCTTGGCAGAGGCAGATACGCAGTATTTT. Translating it yields CASSLAEADTQYF.

This clone was seen just once. The chain uses TRBV28 and TRBJ1-6, with D perhaps matching TRBD1 (5 bases). The germline V gene encodes CDR1 MDHEN and CDR2 SYDVKM. This CDR3 has 16 residues. V gave up 3 bases and J gave up 3 bases, with 12 bases separating them. CDR3 bases: TGTGCCAGCAGTTTCGGGGGAATCCTCTATAATTCACCCCTCCACTTT. It translates to CASSFGGILYNSPLHF.

The CDR3 sequence is CASSLLKGSAGEAFF. CDR3 DNA sequence: TGTGCCAGCAGCCTCCTGAAGGGCTCCGCCGGTGAAGCTTTCTTT. This sequence joins TRBV28 and TRBJ1-1, with D unclear. Trimming left V 6 bases short and J 7 bases short, with 21 bases between. The CDR3 is 15 residues long. CDR1 and CDR2 (germline): MDHEN, SYDVKM.

The chain has TRBV6-1 and TRBJ1-5, with D unresolved. CDR1 and CDR2 (germline): MNHNS, SASEGT. Trimming took off 2 bases at V and 6 bases at J, with 8 bases between the two ends. This CDR3 region has 13 residues. The CDR3 reads CASSETRRQPQHF. CDR3 DNA: TGTGCCAGCAGTGAAACACGTCGTCAGCCCCAGCATTTT.